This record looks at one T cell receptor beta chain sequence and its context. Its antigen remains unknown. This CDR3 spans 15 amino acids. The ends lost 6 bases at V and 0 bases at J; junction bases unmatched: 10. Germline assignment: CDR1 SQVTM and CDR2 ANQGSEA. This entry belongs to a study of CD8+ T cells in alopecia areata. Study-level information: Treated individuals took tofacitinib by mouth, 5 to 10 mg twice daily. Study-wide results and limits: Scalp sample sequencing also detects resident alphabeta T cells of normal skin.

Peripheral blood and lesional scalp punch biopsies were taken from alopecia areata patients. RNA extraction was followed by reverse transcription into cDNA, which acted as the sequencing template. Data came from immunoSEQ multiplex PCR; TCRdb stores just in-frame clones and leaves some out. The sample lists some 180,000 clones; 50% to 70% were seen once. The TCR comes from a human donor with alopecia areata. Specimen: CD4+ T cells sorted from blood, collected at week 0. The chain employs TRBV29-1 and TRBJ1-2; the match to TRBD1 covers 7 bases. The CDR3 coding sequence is TGCAGCGTCGTGAGGAGACAGGGAGCTAACTATGGCTACACCTTC. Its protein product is CSVVRRQGANYGYTF.